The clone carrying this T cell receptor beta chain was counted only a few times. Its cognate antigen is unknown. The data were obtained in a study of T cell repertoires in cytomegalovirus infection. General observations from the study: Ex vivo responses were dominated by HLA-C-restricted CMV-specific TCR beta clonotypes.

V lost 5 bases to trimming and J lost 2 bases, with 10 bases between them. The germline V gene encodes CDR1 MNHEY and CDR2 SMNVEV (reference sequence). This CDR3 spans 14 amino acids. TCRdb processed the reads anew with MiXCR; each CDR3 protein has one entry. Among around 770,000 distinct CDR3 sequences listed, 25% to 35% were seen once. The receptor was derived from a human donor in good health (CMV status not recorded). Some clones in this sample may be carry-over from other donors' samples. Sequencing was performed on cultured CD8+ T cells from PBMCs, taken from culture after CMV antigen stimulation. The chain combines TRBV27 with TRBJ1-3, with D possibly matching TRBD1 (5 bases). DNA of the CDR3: TGTGCCAGCAGTACTGGGACGGCTGGAAACACCATATATTTT. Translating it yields CASSTGTAGNTIYF.